This T cell receptor beta chain was identified in a study of shared clonotypes between healthy human individuals. Findings and limits, study-wide: A small donor pool kept down the genetic and exposure-history diversity that was represented.

The sample holds many counts of this clone. The target antigen is unknown. CD45RA-negative memory and CD45RA+ naive subsets were split from the CD4+ cells. Assay: immunoSEQ multiplex PCR; the TCRdb copy retains only in-frame clones and omits some. Of around 700,000 clones in the sample, 74% were seen once. The CDR3 runs 11 residues. Trimming removed 6 bases at V and 0 bases at J, with 5 bases between. Germline V lookup: CDR1 DFQATT, CDR2 SNEGSKA (reference sequence). The specimen was memory CD4+ T cells sorted from blood. Subset noted: CD45RA-negative fraction. The origin of this receptor is a woman in her 30s in good health. The V gene is TRBV20-1, the J gene TRBJ2-5; D gene uncertain. The CDR3 region has the DNA TGCAGTGCCTTGTACCAAGAGACCCAGTACTTC. Amino acid sequence: CSALYQETQYF.